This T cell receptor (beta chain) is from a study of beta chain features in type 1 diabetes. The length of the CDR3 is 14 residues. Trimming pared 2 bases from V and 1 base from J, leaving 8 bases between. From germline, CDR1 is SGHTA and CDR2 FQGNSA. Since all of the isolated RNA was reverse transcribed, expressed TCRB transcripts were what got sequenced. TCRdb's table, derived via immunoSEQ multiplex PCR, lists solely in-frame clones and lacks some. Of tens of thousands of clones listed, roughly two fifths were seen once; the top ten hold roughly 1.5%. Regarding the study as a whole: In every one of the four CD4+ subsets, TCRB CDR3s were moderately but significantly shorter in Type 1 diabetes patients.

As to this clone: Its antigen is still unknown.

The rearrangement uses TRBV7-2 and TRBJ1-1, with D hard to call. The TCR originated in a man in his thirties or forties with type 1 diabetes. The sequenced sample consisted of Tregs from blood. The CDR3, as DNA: TGTGCCAGCAGCTTAATTCTGAGGAACACTGAAGCTTTCTTT. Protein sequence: CASSLILRNTEAFF.